This T cell receptor beta chain emerged from a study of cytomegalovirus exposure and HLA in healthy donors. General observations from the study: Most of the TCR beta V segments (in an earlier analysis) were productive either about 87% or about 30% of the time.

The table lists this clone with a few counts. The antigen remains unidentified. At one end the junction does not follow the germline gene, possibly because of a read error. The germline CDR1 and CDR2 sequences are SGHRS and YFSETQ. CDR3 size: 16 residues. Primers included in the PCR were 60 Vbeta and 13 Jbeta primers. Some clones are missing from TCRdb's copy, which holds only in-frame ones; the method was immunoSEQ multiplex PCR. Here the sample spans under 150,000 clones, around 84% being singletons. The sample consisted of PBMCs. The TCR was taken from a woman between 40 and 55 years old in good health and CMV-seronegative. This chain uses TRBV5-1 with TRBJ2-6; possibly TRBD1 for D (5 bases). The CDR3 sequence: CASSLGMRAGANGLTF. Here the CDR3 DNA reads TGCGCCAGCAGCTTGGGAATGCGTGCTGGGGCCAACGGCCTGACTTTC.